This TCR beta chain was sequenced during a study of control samples from healthy donors and cancer patients. V trimming: 5 bases; J trimming: 6 bases; junction bases outside the gene matches: 6. Per germline, CDR1 SGHVS and CDR2 FQNEAQ. The CDR3 runs to 14 residues. Here immunoSEQ multiplex PCR was the method, and the copy in TCRdb shows in-frame clones only, minus some. The data show 130,000 or so clones, more than 70% seen once. Source material: blood. The rearrangement uses TRBV7-8 and TRBJ2-1; 8 nucleotides align to TRBD2. This clonotype was sampled from a man between 60 and 75 years old in good health. The CDR3 protein is CASSTGLAFNEQFF. CDR3 DNA sequence: TGTGCCAGCAGCACCGGACTAGCCTTCAATGAGCAGTTCTTC.